This entry is about one TCR beta chain. In the original analysis: From reference gene primer amplification, estimates of nucleated cell counts were derived. Only in-frame clones appear in the TCRdb table, and some are missing; sequencing was by immunoSEQ multiplex PCR. V, J and clone size are those of that table, while D and trimming were read from the DNA. The table has roughly 300,000 clones, 65% to 90% seen once. CDR1 SGHVS and CDR2 FQNEAQ come from the germline V gene. Trimming cost V 6 bases and J 2 bases, with 13 bases left between them. The CDR3 is 14 residues long. The data were obtained in a study of blood T cell repertoires in COVID-19. Study summary: From the United States, Italy and Spain came samples of acute and convalescent COVID-19. T cells, B-cell-depleted T cells, or PBMCs provided the cDNA or gDNA that served as material.

This TCR derives from a human donor in a cohort sampled during active COVID-19. The chain employs TRBV7-8 and TRBJ1-2, with D hard to call. Sequencing was performed on peripheral blood. CDR3 protein: CASSLEAGNYGYTF. DNA for the CDR3: TGTGCCAGCAGTCTCGAGGCGGGGAACTATGGCTACACCTTC.